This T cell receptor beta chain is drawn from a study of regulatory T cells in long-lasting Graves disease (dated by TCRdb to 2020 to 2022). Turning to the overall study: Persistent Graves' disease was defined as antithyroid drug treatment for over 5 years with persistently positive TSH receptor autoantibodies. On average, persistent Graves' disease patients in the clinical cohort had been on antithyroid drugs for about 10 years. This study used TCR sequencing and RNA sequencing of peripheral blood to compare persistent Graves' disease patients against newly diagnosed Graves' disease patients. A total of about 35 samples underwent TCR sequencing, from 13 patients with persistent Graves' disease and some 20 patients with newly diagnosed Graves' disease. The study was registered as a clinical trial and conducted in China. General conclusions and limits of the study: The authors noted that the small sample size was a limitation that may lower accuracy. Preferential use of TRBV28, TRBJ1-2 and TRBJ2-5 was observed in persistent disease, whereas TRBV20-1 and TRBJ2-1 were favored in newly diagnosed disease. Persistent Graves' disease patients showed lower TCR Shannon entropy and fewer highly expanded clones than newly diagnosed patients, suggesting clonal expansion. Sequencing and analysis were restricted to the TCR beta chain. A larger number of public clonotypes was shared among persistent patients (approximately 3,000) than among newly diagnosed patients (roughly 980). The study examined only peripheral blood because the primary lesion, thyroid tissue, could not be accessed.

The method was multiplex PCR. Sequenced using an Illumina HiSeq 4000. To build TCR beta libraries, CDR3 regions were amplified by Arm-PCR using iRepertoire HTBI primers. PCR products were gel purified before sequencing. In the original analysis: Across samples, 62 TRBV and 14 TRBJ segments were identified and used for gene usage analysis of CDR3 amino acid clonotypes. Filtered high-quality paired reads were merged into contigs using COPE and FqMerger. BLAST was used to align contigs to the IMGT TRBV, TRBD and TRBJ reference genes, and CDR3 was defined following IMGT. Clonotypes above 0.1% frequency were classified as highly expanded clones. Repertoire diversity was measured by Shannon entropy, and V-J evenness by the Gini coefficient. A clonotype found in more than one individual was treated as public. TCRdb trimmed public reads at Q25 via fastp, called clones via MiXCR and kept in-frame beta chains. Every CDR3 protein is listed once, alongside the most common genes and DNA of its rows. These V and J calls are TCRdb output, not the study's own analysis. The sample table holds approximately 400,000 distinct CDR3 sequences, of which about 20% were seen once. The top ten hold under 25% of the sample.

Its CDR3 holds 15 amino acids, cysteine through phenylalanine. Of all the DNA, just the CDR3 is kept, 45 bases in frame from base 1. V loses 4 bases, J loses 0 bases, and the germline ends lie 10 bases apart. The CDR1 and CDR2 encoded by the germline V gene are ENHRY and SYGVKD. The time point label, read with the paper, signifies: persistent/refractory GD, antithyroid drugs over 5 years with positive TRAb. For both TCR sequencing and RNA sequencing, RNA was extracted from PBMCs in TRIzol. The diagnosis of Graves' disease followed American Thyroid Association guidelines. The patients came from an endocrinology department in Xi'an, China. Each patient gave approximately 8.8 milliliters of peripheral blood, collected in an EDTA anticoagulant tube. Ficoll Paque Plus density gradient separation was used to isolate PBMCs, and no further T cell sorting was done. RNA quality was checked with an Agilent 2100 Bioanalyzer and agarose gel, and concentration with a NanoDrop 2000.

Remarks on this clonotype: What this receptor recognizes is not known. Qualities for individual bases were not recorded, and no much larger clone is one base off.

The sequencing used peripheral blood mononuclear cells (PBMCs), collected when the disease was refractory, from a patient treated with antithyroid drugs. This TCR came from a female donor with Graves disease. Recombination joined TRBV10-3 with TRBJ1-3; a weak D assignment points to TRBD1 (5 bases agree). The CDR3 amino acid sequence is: CAISGGRNSGNTIYF. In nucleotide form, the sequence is TGTGCCATCAGTGGGGGCAGGAACTCTGGAAACACCATATATTTT.